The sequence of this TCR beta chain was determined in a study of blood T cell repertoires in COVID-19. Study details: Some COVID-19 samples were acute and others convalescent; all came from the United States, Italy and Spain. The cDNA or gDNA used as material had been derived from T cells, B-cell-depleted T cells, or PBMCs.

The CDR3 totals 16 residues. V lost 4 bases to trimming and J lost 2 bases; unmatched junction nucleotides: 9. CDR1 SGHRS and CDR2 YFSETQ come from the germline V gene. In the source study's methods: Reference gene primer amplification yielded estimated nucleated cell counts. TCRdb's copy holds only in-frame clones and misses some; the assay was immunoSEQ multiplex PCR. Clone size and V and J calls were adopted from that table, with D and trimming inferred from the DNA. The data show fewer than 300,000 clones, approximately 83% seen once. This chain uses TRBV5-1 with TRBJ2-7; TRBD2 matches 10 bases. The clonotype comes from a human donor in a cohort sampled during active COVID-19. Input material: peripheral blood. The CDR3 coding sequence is TGCGCCAGCAGCAGAGATTCCGGGACTAGCGCCTACGAGCAGTACTTC. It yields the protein CASSRDSGTSAYEQYF.